The sequence of this T cell receptor (beta chain) was determined in a study of blood T cell repertoires in COVID-19. Study summary: The United States, Italy and Spain provided the acute and convalescent COVID-19 samples. PBMCs, B-cell-depleted T cells, or T cells were the source of the cDNA or gDNA that made up the material.

Looked up from germline, CDR1 is MNHEY and CDR2 is SMNVEV (reference sequence). This CDR3 is 14 amino acids long. Trimming left V 1 base short and J 2 bases short, with 9 bases between. Authors' processing steps: Estimation of nucleated cell counts relied on the amplification of reference gene primers. Some clones are missing from TCRdb's copy, which holds only in-frame ones; the method was immunoSEQ multiplex PCR. V and J calls and clone size are given by that table; D and trimming were obtained from the DNA. The sample carries about 140,000 clones, around 82% recorded once. Input material: peripheral blood. This clonotype originated in a human donor in a cohort sampled during active COVID-19. V usage is TRBV27 and J usage is TRBJ2-7; TRBD1 is a possible D gene (5 bases). The chain's CDR3 is CASSLYPGTYEQYF. CDR3 DNA: TGTGCCAGCAGTTTATACCCAGGGACCTACGAGCAGTACTTC.